This note documents a single T cell receptor beta chain sequence. What it binds is not known. This record comes from a study of T cells expressing NK-cell markers. Across the study: The TCR beta repertoires were obtained from sorted CD3+CD56+NKG2C+, CD3+CD56+NKG2C- and CD3+CD56-NKG2C+ T cells. Out of eight donors sequenced, seven tested HCMV-seropositive and the remaining one seronegative.

General study findings and limits: The CD3+CD56-NKG2C+ fraction of a few donors was likewise dominated by these clonotypes.

As the method of synthesis, 5'RACE template switching with UMIs yielded TCR beta cDNA. After re-calling the 5' RACE reads, TCRdb lists one entry per CDR3 protein, DNA absent. Listed are 200,000 to 300,000 distinct CDR3 sequences; approximately 0.39% falls within the top ten. This CDR3 region has 13 residues. CDR1 and CDR2 (germline): GTSNPN, SVGIG (reference sequence). The chain carries TRBV30 and TRBJ2-1. The sequence came from a man aged 18-30 years in good health. Material: blood T cells: a sorted CD56 or NKG2C T cell subset, CD4+ or CD8+ T cells, or bulk PBMC T cells (not recorded which). CDR3 amino acids: CAWSGSSYNEQFF.